Included here is one T cell receptor (beta chain) sequence, with context. Its matching antigen is unknown. This sample was included in a study of shared clonotypes between healthy human individuals. Study-level information: Researchers assigned three CD4 naive, three CD4 memory, two CD8 naive and one CD8 memory plate to each donor.

As defined, naive CD8 cells were CD45RO-negative and positively selected for CCR7, with terminally differentiated effector memory CD45RA+ cells excluded. There are 15 residues in the CDR3. Looked up from germline, CDR1 is MDHEN and CDR2 is SYDVKM. V was pared by 10 bases and J by 1 base, with 19 bases between. The study, taken as a whole, reports: Among donors, the sharing of clonotypes was expected to be influenced by sequencing depth. Investigators collected only blood, and repertoires in tissues likely differ.

Generated by immunoSEQ multiplex PCR, the TCRdb table keeps only in-frame clones and is missing some. Counted here are some 2 million clones, approximately 95% occurring once; the ten biggest clones make up more than 0.95%. V and J are TRBV28 and TRBJ1-2; D is unresolved. What was sequenced was naive CD8+ T cells sorted from blood. The sequence was collected from a man between 18 and 29 years old in good health. The DNA of the CDR3 is TGTGCCATTCAAGTGGCGGAGGCCCTTAACTATGGCTACACCTTC. Translating gives CAIQVAEALNYGYTF.